This TCR beta chain appears in the sequencing data of a study of blood T cell repertoires in COVID-19. At the level of the study: T cells, B-cell-depleted T cells, or PBMCs provided the cDNA or gDNA that served as material.

The authors' processing: Amplifying reference gene primers gave estimates of nucleated cell counts. Produced via immunoSEQ multiplex PCR; TCRdb's table is partial and in-frame only. That table furnishes V, J and clone size, whereas the DNA furnished D and trimming. Of approximately 340,000 clones listed, 80% to 90% are singletons. Seattle participants joined during active infection and were tracked over time. CDR3 length: 14 amino acids. Trimming took off 3 bases at V and 3 bases at J, with 11 bases between the two ends. Germline V lookup: CDR1 SGDLS, CDR2 YYNGEE. The sequencing input was peripheral blood. The clonotype originates from a man aged 25-40 years with COVID-19, enrolled during active disease. The chain employs TRBV9 and TRBJ2-3; TRBD2 is a possible D gene (6 bases). CDR3 region: CASSAVGGTDTQYF. CDR3 nucleotide sequence: TGTGCCAGCAGCGCTGTGGGGGGAACAGATACGCAGTATTTT.